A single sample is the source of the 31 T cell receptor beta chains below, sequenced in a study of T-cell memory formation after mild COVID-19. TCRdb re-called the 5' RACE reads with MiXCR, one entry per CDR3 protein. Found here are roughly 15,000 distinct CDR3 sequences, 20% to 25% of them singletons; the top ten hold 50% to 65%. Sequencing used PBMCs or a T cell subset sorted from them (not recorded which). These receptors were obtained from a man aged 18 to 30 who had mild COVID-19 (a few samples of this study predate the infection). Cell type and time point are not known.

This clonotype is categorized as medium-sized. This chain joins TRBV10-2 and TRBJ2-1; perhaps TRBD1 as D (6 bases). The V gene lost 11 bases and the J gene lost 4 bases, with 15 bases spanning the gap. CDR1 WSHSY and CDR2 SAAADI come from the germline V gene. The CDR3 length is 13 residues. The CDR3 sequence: CAVLRDNYNEQFF. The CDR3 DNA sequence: TGCGCCGTACTCCGGGACAATTACAATGAGCAGTTCTTC.

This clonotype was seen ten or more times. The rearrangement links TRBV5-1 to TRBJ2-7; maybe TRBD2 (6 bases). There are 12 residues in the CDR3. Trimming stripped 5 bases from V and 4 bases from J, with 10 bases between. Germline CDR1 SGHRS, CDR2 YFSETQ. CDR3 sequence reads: CASSSLAYEQYF. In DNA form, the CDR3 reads TGCGCCAGCAGTTCACTAGCTTACGAGCAGTACTTC.

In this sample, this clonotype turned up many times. The CDR3 region has the DNA TGCAGTGCCCCCGTCGCAGGGGGGGGCCTGTATAACACCGGGGAGCTGTTTTTT. Its protein is CSAPVAGGGLYNTGELFF. The V gene is TRBV20-1, the J gene TRBJ2-2; D might be TRBD1 or TRBD2, each matching 7 bases. The CDR3 is 18 residues long. CDR1 DFQATT and CDR2 SNEGSKA come from the germline V gene (reference sequence). Trimming left V 6 bases short and J 2 bases short, with 25 bases between.

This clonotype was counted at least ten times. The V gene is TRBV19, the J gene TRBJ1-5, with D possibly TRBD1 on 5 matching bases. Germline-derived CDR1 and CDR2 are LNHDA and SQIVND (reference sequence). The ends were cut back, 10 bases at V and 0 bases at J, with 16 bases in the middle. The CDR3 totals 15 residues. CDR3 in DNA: TGTGCCACCAAATGGGGGGACGGTAGCAATCAGCCCCAGCATTTT. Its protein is CATKWGDGSNQPQHF. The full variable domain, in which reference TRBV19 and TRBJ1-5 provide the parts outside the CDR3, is DGGITQSPKYLFRKEGQNVTLSCEQNLNHDAMYWYRQDPGQGLRLIYYSQIVNDFQKGDIAEGYSVSREKKESFPLTVTSAQKNPTAFYLCATKWGDGSNQPQHFGDGTRLSIL.

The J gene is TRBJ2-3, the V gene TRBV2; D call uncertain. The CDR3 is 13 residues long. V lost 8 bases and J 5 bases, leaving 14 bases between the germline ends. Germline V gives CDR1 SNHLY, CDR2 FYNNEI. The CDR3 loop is CASLNLVRDTQYF. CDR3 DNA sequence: TGTGCCAGCTTGAACCTCGTCAGAGATACGCAGTATTTT.

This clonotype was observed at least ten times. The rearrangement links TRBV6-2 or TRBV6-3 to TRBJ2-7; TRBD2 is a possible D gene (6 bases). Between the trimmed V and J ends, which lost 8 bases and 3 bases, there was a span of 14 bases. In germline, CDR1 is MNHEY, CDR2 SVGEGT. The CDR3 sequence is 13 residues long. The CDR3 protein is CASGTDGGYEQYV. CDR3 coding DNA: TGTGCCAGCGGGACCGACGGGGGCTACGAGCAGTACGTC.

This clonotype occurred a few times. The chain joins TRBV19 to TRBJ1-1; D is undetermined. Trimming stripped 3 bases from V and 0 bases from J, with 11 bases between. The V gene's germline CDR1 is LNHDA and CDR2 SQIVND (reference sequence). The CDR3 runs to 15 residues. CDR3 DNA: TGTGCCAGTAGTATCCGCGCGACGGTGAACACTGAAGCTTTCTTT. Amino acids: CASSIRATVNTEAFF.

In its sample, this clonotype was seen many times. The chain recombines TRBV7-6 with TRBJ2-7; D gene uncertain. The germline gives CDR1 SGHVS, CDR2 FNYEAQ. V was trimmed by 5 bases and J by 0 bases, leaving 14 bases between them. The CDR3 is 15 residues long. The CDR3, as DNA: TGTGCCAGCAGCAGTTTGGTGAGGAGCTCCTACGAGCAGTACTTC. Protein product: CASSSLVRSSYEQYF.

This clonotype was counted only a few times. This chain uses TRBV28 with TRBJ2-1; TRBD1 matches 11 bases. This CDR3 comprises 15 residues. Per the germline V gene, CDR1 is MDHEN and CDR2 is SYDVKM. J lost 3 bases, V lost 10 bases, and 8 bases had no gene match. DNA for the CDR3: TGTGCCACCCTGGACAGGGGGCTCGTCTACAATGAGCAGTTCTTC. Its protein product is CATLDRGLVYNEQFF.

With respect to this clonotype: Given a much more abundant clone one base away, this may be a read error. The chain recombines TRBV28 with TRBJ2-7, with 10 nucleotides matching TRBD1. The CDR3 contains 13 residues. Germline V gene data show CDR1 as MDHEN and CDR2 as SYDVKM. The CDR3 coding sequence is TGTGCCAGCATGGGACAGGGGCTTTACGAGCGGTACGTC. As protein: CASMGQGLYERYV.

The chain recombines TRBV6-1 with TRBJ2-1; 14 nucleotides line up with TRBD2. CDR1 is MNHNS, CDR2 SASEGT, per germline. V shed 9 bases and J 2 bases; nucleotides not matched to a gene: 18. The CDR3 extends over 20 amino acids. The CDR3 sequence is CASSARGLAGGMVAYNEQFF. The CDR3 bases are TGTGCCAGTTCGGCCCGTGGACTAGCGGGGGGCATGGTAGCCTACAATGAGCAGTTCTTC.

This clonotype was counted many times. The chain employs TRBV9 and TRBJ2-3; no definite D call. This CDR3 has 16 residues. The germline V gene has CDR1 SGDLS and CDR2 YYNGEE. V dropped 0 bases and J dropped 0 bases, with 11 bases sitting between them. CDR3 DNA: TGTGCCAGCAGCGTAGAAGCCCGCGTTAGCACAGATACGCAGTATTTT. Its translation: CASSVEARVSTDTQYF.

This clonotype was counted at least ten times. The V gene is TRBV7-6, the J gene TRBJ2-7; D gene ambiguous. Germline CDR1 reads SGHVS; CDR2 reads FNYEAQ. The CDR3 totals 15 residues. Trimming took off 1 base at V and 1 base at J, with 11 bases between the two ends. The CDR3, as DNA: TGTGCCAGCAGCTTAGAGGCAGGTCCTTCCTACGAGCAGTACTTC. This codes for CASSLEAGPSYEQYF.

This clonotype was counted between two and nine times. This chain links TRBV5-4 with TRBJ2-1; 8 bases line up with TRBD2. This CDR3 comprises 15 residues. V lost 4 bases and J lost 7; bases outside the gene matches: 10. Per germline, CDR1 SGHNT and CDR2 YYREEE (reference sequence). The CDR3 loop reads CASSTHYGGANEQFF. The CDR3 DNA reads TGTGCCAGCAGCACGCACTACGGGGGGGCAAATGAGCAGTTCTTC.

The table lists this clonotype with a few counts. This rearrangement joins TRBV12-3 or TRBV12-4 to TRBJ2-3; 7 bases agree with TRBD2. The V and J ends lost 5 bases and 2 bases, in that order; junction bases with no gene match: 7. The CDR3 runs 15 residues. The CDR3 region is CASSPLAALTDTQYF. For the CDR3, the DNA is TGTGCCAGCAGTCCCCTAGCGGCCCTCACAGATACGCAGTATTTT.

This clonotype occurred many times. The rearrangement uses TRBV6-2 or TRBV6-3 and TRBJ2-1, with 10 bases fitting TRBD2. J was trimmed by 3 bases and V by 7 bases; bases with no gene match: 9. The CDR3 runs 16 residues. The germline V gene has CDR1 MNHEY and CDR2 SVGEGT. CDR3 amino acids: CASTLAGALFYNEQFF. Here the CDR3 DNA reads TGTGCCAGCACTCTAGCGGGGGCCTTATTCTACAATGAGCAGTTCTTC.

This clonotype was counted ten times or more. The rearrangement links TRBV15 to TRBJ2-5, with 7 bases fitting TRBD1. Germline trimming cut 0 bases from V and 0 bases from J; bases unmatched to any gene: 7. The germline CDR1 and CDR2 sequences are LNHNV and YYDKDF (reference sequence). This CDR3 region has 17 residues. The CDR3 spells CATSREPGQMYQETQYF. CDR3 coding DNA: TGTGCCACCAGCAGAGAACCGGGACAGATGTACCAAGAGACCCAGTACTTC.

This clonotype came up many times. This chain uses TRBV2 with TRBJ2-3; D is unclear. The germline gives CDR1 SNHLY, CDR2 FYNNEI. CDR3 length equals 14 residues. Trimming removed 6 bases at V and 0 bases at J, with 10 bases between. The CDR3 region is CASRRDSSTDTQYF. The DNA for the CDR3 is TGTGCCAGCAGAAGGGATTCTAGCACAGATACGCAGTATTTT.

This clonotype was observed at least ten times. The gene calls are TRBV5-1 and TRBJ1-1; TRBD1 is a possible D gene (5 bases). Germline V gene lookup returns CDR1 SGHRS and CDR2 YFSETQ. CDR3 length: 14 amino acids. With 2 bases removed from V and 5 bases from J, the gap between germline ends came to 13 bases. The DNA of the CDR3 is TGCGCCAGCAGCTTAGAGGACAAACCTACTGAAGCTTTCTTT. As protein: CASSLEDKPTEAFF.

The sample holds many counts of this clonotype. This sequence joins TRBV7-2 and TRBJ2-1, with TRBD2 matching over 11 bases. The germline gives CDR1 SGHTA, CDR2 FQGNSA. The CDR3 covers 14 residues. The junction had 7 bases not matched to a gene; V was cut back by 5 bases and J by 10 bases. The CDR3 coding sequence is TGTGCCAGCAGCCGACCGGGACTAGCGGTAGAGCAGTTCTTC. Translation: CASSRPGLAVEQFF. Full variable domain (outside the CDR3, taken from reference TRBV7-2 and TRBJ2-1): GAGVSQSPSNKVTEKGKDVELRCDPISGHTALYWYRQSLGQGLEFLIYFQGNSAPDKSGLPSDRFSAERTGGSVSTLTIQRTQQEDSAVYLCASSRPGLAVEQFFGPGTRLTVL.

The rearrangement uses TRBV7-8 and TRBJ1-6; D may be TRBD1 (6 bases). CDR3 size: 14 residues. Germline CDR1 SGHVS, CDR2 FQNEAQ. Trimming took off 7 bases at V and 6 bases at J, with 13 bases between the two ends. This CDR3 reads CASTGRGANSPLHF. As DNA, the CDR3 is TGTGCCAGCACCGGTCGGGGGGCTAATTCACCCCTCCACTTT.

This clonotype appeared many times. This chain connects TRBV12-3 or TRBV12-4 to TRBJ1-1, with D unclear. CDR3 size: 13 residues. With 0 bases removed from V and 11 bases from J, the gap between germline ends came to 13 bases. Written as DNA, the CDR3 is TGTGCCAGCAGTTTAGCATCCCGGGTGGGGGCTTTCTTT. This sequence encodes CASSLASRVGAFF.

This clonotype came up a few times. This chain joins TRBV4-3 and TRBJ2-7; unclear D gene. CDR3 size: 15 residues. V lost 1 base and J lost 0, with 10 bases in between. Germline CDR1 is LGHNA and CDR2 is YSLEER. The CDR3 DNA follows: TGCGCCAGCAGCCAAGTTGCGGATTTCTCCTACGAGCAGTACTTC. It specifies CASSQVADFSYEQYF.

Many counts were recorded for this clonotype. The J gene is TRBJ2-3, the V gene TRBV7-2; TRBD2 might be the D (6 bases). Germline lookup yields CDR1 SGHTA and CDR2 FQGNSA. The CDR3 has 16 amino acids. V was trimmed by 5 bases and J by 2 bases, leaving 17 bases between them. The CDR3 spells CASSHTSFYPTDTQYF. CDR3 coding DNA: TGTGCCAGCAGCCATACTAGCTTTTATCCCACAGATACGCAGTATTTT. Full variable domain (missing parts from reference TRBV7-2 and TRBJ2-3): GAGVSQSPSNKVTEKGKDVELRCDPISGHTALYWYRQSLGQGLEFLIYFQGNSAPDKSGLPSDRFSAERTGGSVSTLTIQRTQQEDSAVYLCASSHTSFYPTDTQYFGPGTRLTVL.

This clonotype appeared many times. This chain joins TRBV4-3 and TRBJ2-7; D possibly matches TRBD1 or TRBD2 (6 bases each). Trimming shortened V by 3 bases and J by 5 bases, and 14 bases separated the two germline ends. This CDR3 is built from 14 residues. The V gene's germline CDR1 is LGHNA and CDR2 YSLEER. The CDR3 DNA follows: TGCGCCAGCAGCCACCTCGAGGGGGGCCACGAGCAGTACTTC. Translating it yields CASSHLEGGHEQYF.

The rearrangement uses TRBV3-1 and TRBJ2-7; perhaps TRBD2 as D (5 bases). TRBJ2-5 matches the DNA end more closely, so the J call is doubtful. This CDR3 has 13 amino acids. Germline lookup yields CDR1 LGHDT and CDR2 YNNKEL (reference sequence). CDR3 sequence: CASTSGFQETQYF. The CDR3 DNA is TGTGCCAGCACCTCGGGGTTCCAAGAGACCCAGTACTTC.

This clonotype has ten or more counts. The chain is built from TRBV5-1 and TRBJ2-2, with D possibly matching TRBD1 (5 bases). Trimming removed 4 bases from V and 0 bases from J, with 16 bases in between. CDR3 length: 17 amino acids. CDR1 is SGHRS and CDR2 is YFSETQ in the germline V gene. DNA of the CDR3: TGCGCCAGCAGCAAAAGACAGACGGAAGCGAACACCGGGGAGCTGTTTTTT. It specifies CASSKRQTEANTGELFF.

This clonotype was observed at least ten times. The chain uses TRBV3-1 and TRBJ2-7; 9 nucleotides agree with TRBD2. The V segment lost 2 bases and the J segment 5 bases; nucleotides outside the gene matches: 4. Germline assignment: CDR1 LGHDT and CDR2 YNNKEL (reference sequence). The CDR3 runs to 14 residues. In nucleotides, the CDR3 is TGTGCCAGCAGCCAAATTCTAGCGGGGAACGAGCAGTACTTC. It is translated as CASSQILAGNEQYF.

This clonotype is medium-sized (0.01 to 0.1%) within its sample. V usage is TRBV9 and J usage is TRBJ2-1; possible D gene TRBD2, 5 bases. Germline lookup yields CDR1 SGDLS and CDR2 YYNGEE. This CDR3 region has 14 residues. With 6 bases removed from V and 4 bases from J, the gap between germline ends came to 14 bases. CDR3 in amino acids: CASTPGGRYNEQFF. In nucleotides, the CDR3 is TGTGCCAGCACCCCAGGCGGGCGATACAATGAGCAGTTCTTC.

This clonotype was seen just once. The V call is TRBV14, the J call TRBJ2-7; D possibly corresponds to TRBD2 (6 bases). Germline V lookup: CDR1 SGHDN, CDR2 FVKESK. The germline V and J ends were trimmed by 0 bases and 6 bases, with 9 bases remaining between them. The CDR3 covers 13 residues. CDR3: CASSQDRAGEQYF. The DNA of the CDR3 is TGTGCCAGCAGCCAAGATCGAGCGGGCGAGCAGTACTTC.

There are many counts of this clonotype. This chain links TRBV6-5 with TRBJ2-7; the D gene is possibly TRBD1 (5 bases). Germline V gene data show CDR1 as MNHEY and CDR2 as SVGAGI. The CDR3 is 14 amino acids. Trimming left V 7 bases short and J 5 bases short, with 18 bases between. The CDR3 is CASKRIGAKDEQYF. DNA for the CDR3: TGTGCCAGCAAGAGGATTGGGGCGAAGGACGAGCAGTACTTC.